The 19 T cell receptor beta chains below were found in one sample sequenced in a study of blood T cell repertoires in COVID-19. Generated by immunoSEQ multiplex PCR, the TCRdb table keeps only in-frame clones and is missing some. The sample records fewer than 20,000 clones, roughly 87% being singletons. The sequencing sample was made of peripheral blood. The receptors derive from a woman aged 65 to 85 with active COVID-19.

CDR3 amino acids: CASSLGANQPQHF. DNA for the CDR3: TGTGCCAGCAGCTTGGGAGCCAATCAGCCCCAGCATTTT. V and J are TRBV7-2 and TRBJ1-5; no firm D call. Trimming took 3 bases from V and 3 from J, leaving 6 bases between them. The CDR3 consists of 13 residues. The germline V gene has CDR1 SGHTA and CDR2 FQGNSA.

The chain carries TRBV9 and TRBJ2-1; 11 bases map to TRBD2. From germline, CDR1 is SGDLS and CDR2 YYNGEE. This CDR3 comprises 15 residues. With 6 bases clipped from V and 4 bases from J, the junction kept 6 bases outside the gene matches. The CDR3, as DNA: TGTGCCAGCACAAGGACTAGCGGGCTTTACAATGAGCAGTTCTTC. Its protein product is CASTRTSGLYNEQFF.

The CDR3 protein is CASSRLGGRSVNEQFF. DNA of the CDR3: TGTGCCAGCAGCCGTTTAGGCGGCCGAAGCGTAAATGAGCAGTTCTTC. The V gene is TRBV9, the J gene TRBJ2-1; no clear D. Germline assignment: CDR1 SGDLS and CDR2 YYNGEE. The CDR3 is 16 residues long. V was cut by 4 bases and J by 7 bases, with 21 bases left in between.

V is TRBV6-6 and J is TRBJ2-3, with 11 positions matching TRBD2. V lost 5 bases to trimming and J lost 4 bases; unmatched junction nucleotides: 11. Germline CDR1 reads MNHNY; CDR2 reads SVGAGI (reference sequence). The CDR3 loop spans 17 amino acids. The CDR3 loop reads CASSPRMIAGGADTQYF. The DNA of the CDR3 is TGTGCCAGCAGTCCCCGTATGATAGCGGGAGGGGCAGATACGCAGTATTTT.

This chain uses TRBV19 with TRBJ2-4; tentative D call: TRBD1 (6 bases). CDR1 and CDR2 from the germline V gene are LNHDA and SQIVND (reference sequence). V was trimmed by 7 bases and J by 1 base, leaving 17 bases between them. There are 16 residues in the CDR3. The CDR3 region has the DNA TGTGCCAGTACCCAAGGACAGATTTCGGCCAAAAACATTCAGTACTTC. It is translated as CASTQGQISAKNIQYF.

V and J are TRBV4-3 and TRBJ2-2; 7 bases agree with TRBD2. The germline CDR1 and CDR2 sequences are LGHNA and YSLEER. There are 12 residues in the CDR3. The V and J ends lost 8 bases and 5 bases, in that order; junction bases with no gene match: 2. This chain's CDR3 is CASGGRTGELFF. As DNA, the CDR3 is TGCGCCAGCGGCGGGAGAACCGGGGAGCTGTTTTTT.

The rearrangement uses TRBV3-1 (or the pseudogene TRBV3-2) and TRBJ2-2; 10 bases are shared with TRBD2. The CDR3 contains 15 residues. The V and J ends lost 2 bases and 7 bases, in that order; junction bases with no gene match: 4. Germline V gene lookup returns CDR1 LGHDT and CDR2 YNNKEL (reference sequence). CDR3 bases: TGTGCCAGCAGCCAACTAGCGGGAGTAGGCGGGGAGCTGTTTTTT. It translates to CASSQLAGVGGELFF.

This clone was counted once. The CDR3 DNA is TGTGCCAGCAGTTTATCGGCTTCTAGACGAGAGACCCAGTACTTC. It yields the protein CASSLSASRRETQYF. V usage is TRBV27 and J usage is TRBJ2-5; D ambiguous. V gave up 0 bases and J gave up 4 bases, with 12 bases separating them. CDR3 length: 15 amino acids. Germline lookup yields CDR1 MNHEY and CDR2 SMNVEV (reference sequence).

Only a few counts were recorded for this clone. The CDR3 bases are TGTGCCAGTAGTATGGGGAACAGCGGTTTTAGCAATCAGCCCCAGCATTTT. Its protein is CASSMGNSGFSNQPQHF. The chain employs TRBV19 and TRBJ1-5; D uncertain. This CDR3 is built from 17 residues. Trimming removed 3 bases at V and 0 bases at J, with 15 bases between. CDR1 LNHDA and CDR2 SQIVND come from the germline V gene (reference sequence). The full variable domain, in which reference TRBV19 and TRBJ1-5 provide the parts outside the CDR3, is DGGITQSPKYLFRKEGQNVTLSCEQNLNHDAMYWYRQDPGQGLRLIYYSQIVNDFQKGDIAEGYSVSREKKESFPLTVTSAQKNPTAFYLCASSMGNSGFSNQPQHFGDGTRLSIL.

The V and J genes are TRBV9 and TRBJ2-7, with 8 bases fitting TRBD2. J lost 2 bases, V lost 0 bases, and 7 bases had no gene match. CDR1 is SGDLS and CDR2 is YYNGEE in the germline V gene. The CDR3 has 16 residues. CDR3 DNA sequence: TGTGCCAGCAGCGTAGGTTTTACTAGCGGTACCTACGAGCAGTACTTC. It specifies CASSVGFTSGTYEQYF.

The rearrangement joins TRBV6-5 to TRBJ2-3, with a possible D match to TRBD2 (5 bases). Germline V gene sequence: CDR1 MNHEY, CDR2 SVGAGI. CDR3 length equals 15 residues. V dropped 4 bases and J dropped 6 bases, with 17 bases sitting between them. Written as DNA, the CDR3 is TGTGCCAGCAGTTTCGGGGTATTACCGTCCGATACGCAGTATTTT. As protein: CASSFGVLPSDTQYF.

By its share, this clone is medium-sized (0.01 to 0.1%). The chain employs TRBV10-1 and TRBJ2-3; D ambiguous. V lost 2 bases to trimming and J lost 4 bases, with 7 bases between them. The CDR3 is 13 residues long. CDR1 is WNHNN, CDR2 SYGVQD, per germline (reference sequence). CDR3 nucleotide sequence: TGCGCCAGCAGTGAGGTCTACGCAGATACGCAGTATTTT. Amino acids: CASSEVYADTQYF.

The chain couples TRBV3-1 (or the pseudogene TRBV3-2) to TRBJ2-7; no firm D call. CDR3 size: 15 residues. The V and J ends lost 1 base and 3 bases respectively, with 13 bases between them. Germline CDR1 LGHDT, CDR2 YNNKEL (reference sequence). In DNA, the CDR3 is TGTGCCAGCAGCCAAGCGTGGGCAGGTGGCTACGAGCAGTACTTC. Encoded protein: CASSQAWAGGYEQYF.

The chain links TRBV12-3 or TRBV12-4 to TRBJ2-5; 7 nucleotides agree with TRBD2. The CDR3 is 13 amino acids. The V gene end was trimmed by 6 bases and the J gene end by 2 bases; junction bases not matched to a gene: 3. DNA of the CDR3: TGTGCCAGCAGCTTGGGGGGGCAAGAGACCCAGTACTTC. Translation gives CASSLGGQETQYF.

The gene calls are TRBV15 and TRBJ2-5, with 8 bases identical to TRBD2. The CDR3 runs to 19 residues. After removal of 0 bases from V and 0 bases from J, the junction contained 12 bases not matched to a gene. Germline-derived CDR1 and CDR2 are LNHNV and YYDKDF (reference sequence). This CDR3 reads CATSRDPSLAGTYQETQYF. The CDR3 nucleotides are TGTGCCACCAGCAGAGATCCCTCATTAGCGGGGACGTACCAAGAGACCCAGTACTTC.

The rearrangement links TRBV4-1 to TRBJ2-1; 8 bases are shared with TRBD2. Germline CDR1 reads MGHRA; CDR2 reads YSYEKL. The CDR3 is 15 residues long. The junction had 7 bases not matched to a gene; V was cut back by 4 bases and J by 5 bases. The CDR3 region is CASSRGLARDNEQFF. The CDR3 coding sequence is TGCGCCAGCAGCCGAGGACTAGCCCGAGACAATGAGCAGTTCTTC.

J is TRBJ2-7 and V is TRBV28, with a possible D match to TRBD1 (5 bases). V was clipped by 6 bases and J by 3 bases, with 15 bases between them. The length of the CDR3 is 14 residues. CDR1 is MDHEN and CDR2 is SYDVKM in the germline V gene. CDR3 DNA: TGTGCCAGCAGCACCTACCCAGGGCTCTACGAGCAGTACTTC. Residues: CASSTYPGLYEQYF.

This chain joins TRBV11-2 and TRBJ2-5, with TRBD2 matching 14 bases. There are 16 residues in the CDR3. J lost 5 bases, V lost 4 bases, and 6 bases had no gene match. CDR1 and CDR2 from the germline V gene are SGHAT and FQNNGV. The CDR3 here is CASSSGLAGVRETQYF. CDR3 nucleotides: TGTGCCAGCAGCTCGGGACTAGCGGGAGTACGGGAGACCCAGTACTTC. The entire variable domain, with the rest obtained from reference TRBV11-2 and TRBJ2-5, is as follows: EAGVAQSPRYKIIEKRQSVAFWCNPISGHATLYWYQQILGQGPKLLIQFQNNGVVDDSQLPKDRFSAERLKGVDSTLKIQPAKLEDSAVYLCASSSGLAGVRETQYFGPGTRLLVL.

The chain couples TRBV5-5 to TRBJ2-7; D ambiguous. This CDR3 region has 13 residues. The germline gives CDR1 SGHKS, CDR2 YYEKEE (reference sequence). V was pared by 0 bases and J by 2 bases, with 6 bases between. The CDR3 sequence: CASSLGGTYEQYF. The CDR3 nucleotides read TGTGCCAGCAGCTTGGGCGGAACCTACGAGCAGTACTTC. The full variable domain, with the rest looked up from reference TRBV5-5 and TRBJ2-7, is DAGVTQSPTHLIKTRGQQVTLRCSPISGHKSVSWYQQVLGQGPQFIFQYYEKEERGRGNFPDRFSARQFPNYSSELNVNALLLGDSALYLCASSLGGTYEQYFGPGTRLTVT.